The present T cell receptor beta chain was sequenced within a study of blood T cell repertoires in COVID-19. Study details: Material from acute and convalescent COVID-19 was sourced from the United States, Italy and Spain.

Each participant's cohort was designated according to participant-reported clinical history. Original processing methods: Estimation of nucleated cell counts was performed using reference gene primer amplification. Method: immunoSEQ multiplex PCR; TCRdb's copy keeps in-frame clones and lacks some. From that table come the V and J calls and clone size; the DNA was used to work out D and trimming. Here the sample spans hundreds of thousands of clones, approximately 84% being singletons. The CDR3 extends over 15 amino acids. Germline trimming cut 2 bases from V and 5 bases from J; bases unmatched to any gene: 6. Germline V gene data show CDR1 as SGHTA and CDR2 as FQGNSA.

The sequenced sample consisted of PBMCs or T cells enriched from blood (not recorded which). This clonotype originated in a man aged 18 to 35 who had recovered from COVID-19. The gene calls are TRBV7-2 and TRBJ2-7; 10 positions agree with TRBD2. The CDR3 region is CASSLSHLAGDEQYF. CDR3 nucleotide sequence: TGTGCCAGCAGCTTAAGTCACCTAGCGGGAGACGAGCAGTACTTC.